The rows below give T cell receptor beta chains drawn from one sample of a study of T-cell memory formation after mild COVID-19. TCRdb independently ran MiXCR on the 5' RACE reads; one entry per CDR3 protein. The sample contains about 350,000 distinct CDR3 sequences, more than 20% of which appear only once. The specimen sequenced was PBMCs or a T cell subset sorted from them (not recorded which). These receptors all stem from a man aged 18 to 30 who had mild COVID-19 (a few samples of this study predate the infection). Cell type and time point are not known. Both conserved end residues are part of each CDR3. D genes are given only for firm matches. Size values are once, few and many counts, or a class for expanded clones, and some rows have none.

J | size | V | D | DNA | CDR3
TRBJ1-1 | NA | TRBV7-9 | NA | TGTGCCAGCACCTCAGGGTCAGGGTCGGGCACTGAAGCTTTCTTT | CASTSGSGSGTEAFF
TRBJ2-1 | many | TRBV5-1 | NA | TGCGCCAGCAGCTCGCCACAGGAGAATCGTATTGAGCAGTTCTTC | CASSSPQENRIEQFF
TRBJ2-3 | few | TRBV4-1 | NA | TGCGCCAGCAGCCAAGATTCGAGCGAGTTCGCTGGCACAGATACGCAGTATTTT | CASSQDSSEFAGTDTQYF
TRBJ1-2 | many | TRBV12-3/TRBV12-4 | NA | TGTGCCAGCAGTTGGCAAGACTATGGCTACACCTTC | CASSWQDYGYTF
TRBJ2-3 | NA | TRBV5-1 | TRBD2 | TGCGCCAGCAGCCGCTCCGGGACTAGCGGTGATACGCAGTATTTT | CASSRSGTSGDTQYF
TRBJ1-3 | few | TRBV7-9 | NA | TGTGCCAGCAGCCCTCAGGTGAAAGGGTCTGGAAACACCATATATTTT | CASSPQVKGSGNTIYF
TRBJ2-5 | NA | TRBV7-2 | NA | TGTGCCAGCAGCTGGCGGTGGGATCAAGAGACCCAGTACTTC | CASSWRWDQETQYF
TRBJ1-5 | NA | TRBV24-1 | TRBD1 | TGTGCCACCAGTGATCTAGGACAGGGGGGCAATAGCAATCAGCCCCAGCATTTT | CATSDLGQGGNSNQPQHF
TRBJ2-3 | NA | TRBV5-4 | NA | TGTGCCAGCAGCGCCTTCGTCGGGGAGACCACAGATACGCAGTATTTT | CASSAFVGETTDTQYF
TRBJ2-1 | NA | TRBV6-5 | TRBD2 | TGTGCCAGCAGTTACGGGGCAGCGGGGACTGAGCAGTTCTTC | CASSYGAAGTEQFF
TRBJ1-1 | NA | TRBV7-8 | NA | TGTGCCAGCAGCCGGAGACTGGGGGTCATGAACACTGAAGCTTTCTTT | CASSRRLGVMNTEAFF
TRBJ2-5 | once | TRBV4-3 | TRBD1 | TGCGCCAGCAGCCAGGGAATCAGGGGGCGTGAGACCCAGTACTTC | CASSQGIRGRETQYF
TRBJ1-2 | NA | TRBV5-6 | NA | TGTGCCAGCAGCTTGGGATTAGGAGTAAGCGGCTACACCTTC | CASSLGLGVSGYTF
TRBJ1-1 | few | TRBV15 | NA | TGTGCCACCGCTACCGAGATGAACACTGAAGCTTTCTTT | CATATEMNTEAFF
TRBJ1-4 | NA | TRBV5-1 | NA | TGCGCCAGCAGCTCCCGACAGGAAAAGGATGAAAAACTGTTTTTT | CASSSRQEKDEKLFF
TRBJ2-3 | NA | TRBV12-3/TRBV12-4 | TRBD1 | TGTGCCAGCAGTTTCCAGGGGGTCCTGGATACGCAGTATTTT | CASSFQGVLDTQYF
TRBJ2-7 | few | TRBV27 | TRBD1 | TGTGCCAGCAGATGGACAGGGGCTTACGAGCAGTACTTC | CASRWTGAYEQYF
TRBJ2-2 | few | TRBV7-9 | NA | TGTGCCAGCAGCCTCGGGACCTCCGGGGAGCTGTTTTTT | CASSLGTSGELFF
TRBJ2-3 | few | TRBV7-2 | TRBD2 | TGTGCCGGGGCGGCGGGGGGAGGGACAGATACGCAGTATTTT | CAGAAGGGTDTQYF
TRBJ2-6 | NA | TRBV9 | NA | TGTGCCAGCAGCGTACGGTCTTCTGGGGCCAACGTCCTGACTTTC | CASSVRSSGANVLTF
TRBJ1-2 | NA | TRBV4-2 | TRBD1 | TGTGCCAGCAGCCAGATCCGGGACAGTAACTATGGCTACACCTTC | CASSQIRDSNYGYTF
TRBJ2-1 | many | TRBV20-1 | TRBD1 | TGCAGTGCTAGAGATCGGGGTGGGGACAGGGTAGGGAATGAGCAGTTCTTC | CSARDRGGDRVGNEQFF
TRBJ2-7 | NA | TRBV20-1 | TRBD1 | TGCAGTGCTAGATCCCTCTCCGGGACAGGGGGGGTTTACGAGCAGTACTTC | CSARSLSGTGGVYEQYF
TRBJ2-4 | few | TRBV5-1 | TRBD1 | TGCGCCAGCACCGGGGTCCCGGGGGACAGGAACATTCAGTACTTC | CASTGVPGDRNIQYF
TRBJ1-2 | few | TRBV7-2 | NA | TGTGCCAAAGCGGGACAAAACTATGGCTACACCTTC | CAKAGQNYGYTF
TRBJ1-5 | NA | TRBV9 | NA | TGTGCCAGCAACCCCGGCCCGGTCGGTCAGCCCCAGCATTTT | CASNPGPVGQPQHF
TRBJ2-3 | few | TRBV7-8 | NA | TGTGCCAGCAGCTTACGGGACACAGATACGCAGTATTTT | CASSLRDTDTQYF
TRBJ1-1 | NA | TRBV15 | TRBD1 | TGTGCCACCAGCAGAGTCGGGGCAGGGGGCGGAAAGACTGAAGCTTTCTTT | CATSRVGAGGGKTEAFF
TRBJ1-2 | NA | TRBV7-6 | TRBD1 | TGTGCCAGCAGCGATTACCGGGACAGGATCTATGGCTACACCTTC | CASSDYRDRIYGYTF
TRBJ2-2 | few | TRBV4-3 | NA | TGCGCCAGCAGCCAACTCCTGGGCGGGGAGCTGTTTTTT | CASSQLLGGELFF
TRBJ2-3 | NA | TRBV5-1 | NA | TGCGCCAGCAGCCCCCGGGTGGTAACAGGGGACTTAGATACGCAGTATTTT | CASSPRVVTGDLDTQYF
TRBJ2-3 | NA | TRBV5-6 | TRBD2 | TGTGCCAGCAGCTTGGTGGGGGGGGTCGGTAGTCCAGATACGCAGTATTTT | CASSLVGGVGSPDTQYF
TRBJ2-7 | NA | TRBV19 | TRBD2 | TGTGCCAGTAGCGAGACTAGCGGGGGGCCTGTCTACGAGCAGTACTTC | CASSETSGGPVYEQYF
TRBJ2-1 | many | TRBV19 | NA | TGTGCCAGTAGTATGCGGGGTAGCTCCTACAATGAGCAGTTCTTC | CASSMRGSSYNEQFF
TRBJ2-7 | NA | TRBV7-2 | TRBD1 | TGTGCCAGCAGCTTACCCGAATCAGACAGGGACGAGCAGTACTTC | CASSLPESDRDEQYF
TRBJ2-7 | few | TRBV4-3 | NA | TGCGCCAGCAGCCAAGGCTACGGTGCCTACGAGCAGTACTTC | CASSQGYGAYEQYF
TRBJ1-5 | NA | TRBV5-6 | NA | TGTGCCAGCAGCTTGTGGGGATGGCAGCCCCAGCATTTT | CASSLWGWQPQHF
TRBJ2-1 | NA | TRBV20-1 | NA | TGCAGTGCCATTGGGGGATTGGGGACTCACAATGAGCAGTTCTTC | CSAIGGLGTHNEQFF
TRBJ2-5 | NA | TRBV6-6 | TRBD2 | TGTGCCAGCAGTCCACGACTAGCGGAACAAGAGACCCAGTACTTC | CASSPRLAEQETQYF